This is a list of T cell receptor beta chains from one sample in a study of blood T cell repertoires in COVID-19. The protocol was immunoSEQ multiplex PCR, while the TCRdb copy is restricted to in-frame clones and leaves out a portion. The sample contains approximately 250,000 clones, roughly 85% of which appear only once. Sequencing was done on a sample of peripheral blood. The receptors derive from a man aged 35 to 55 with acute or convalescent COVID-19. CDR3s include the opening cysteine and the closing phenylalanine or tryptophan. A D gene is named only where the DNA matches it firmly. Size is omitted from some rows. Given values are once, few, many or a class for expanded clones.

>TRBJ1-6|TRBV15|NA|TRBD1
TGTGCCACCAGCAGAGGTCAGGGGGCCAATCCCCCCCTCCACTTT
CATSRGQGANPPLHF
>TRBJ1-1|TRBV7-2|few|NA
TGTGCCAGCAGCTCCTCCCGGGGGGGGATGAACACTGAAGCTTTCTTT
CASSSSRGGMNTEAFF
>TRBJ2-7|TRBV19|NA|NA
TGTGCCAGTAGTCCTAGAGGGAGCTCCTACGAGCAGTACTTC
CASSPRGSSYEQYF
>TRBJ1-6|TRBV7-6|NA|TRBD1
TGTGCCAGCAGCCTAACCCCTCAGACAGGGGGTAATACCCTCCACTTT
CASSLTPQTGGNTLHF
>TRBJ2-2|TRBV5-1|NA|NA
TGCGCCAGCAGTCCCGGAGGGGCAGCGAACACCGGGGAGCTGTTTTTT
CASSPGGAANTGELFF
>TRBJ2-5|TRBV9|NA|NA
TGTGCCAGCAGCCTAAGGGGGTTAGGGGAGACCCAGTACTTC
CASSLRGLGETQYF
>TRBJ1-6|TRBV27|NA|TRBD1
TGTGCCAGCAGGAGCACAGGGGGCGGATCACCCCTCCACTTT
CASRSTGGGSPLHF
>TRBJ2-7|TRBV6-5|NA|TRBD1
TGTGCCAGCAGTTACTTGGGGACAGGGCCCTACGAGCAGTACTTC
CASSYLGTGPYEQYF
>TRBJ1-6|TRBV7-2|NA|TRBD1
TGTGCCAGCAGGGGCCAGGGGGCGAATTCACCCCTCCACTTT
CASRGQGANSPLHF
>TRBJ1-2|TRBV5-6|once|TRBD1
TGTGCCAGCCTGGACAGGGGAGCTAACTATGGCTACACCTTC
CASLDRGANYGYTF
>TRBJ1-1|TRBV6-2/TRBV6-3|NA|NA
TGTGCCAGCAGCTCGGGGGGGAGAGCTTTCTTT
CASSSGGRAFF
>TRBJ2-7|TRBV6-5|NA|NA
TGTGCCAGCAGTTACTCGATCGACGGGAGCTCCTACGAGCAGTACTTC
CASSYSIDGSSYEQYF
>TRBJ2-1|TRBV7-2|NA|TRBD2
TGTGCCAGCAGCACTACCGAGCGGGGGGGCCCGGATGAGCAGTTCTTC
CASSTTERGGPDEQFF
>TRBJ1-3|TRBV30|NA|NA
TGTGCCGGAATCCCCGGAGCAGGGGTAGGAAACACCATATATTTT
CAGIPGAGVGNTIYF
>TRBJ1-2|TRBV4-3|NA|NA
TGCGCCAGCAGCCAAGTTGACAGCCCCTATGGCTACACCTTC
CASSQVDSPYGYTF
>TRBJ1-5|TRBV5-1|few|NA
TGCGCCAGCAGCTTAGAGGGCGGGGGCAATCAGCCCCAGCATTTT
CASSLEGGGNQPQHF
>TRBJ1-1|TRBV11-3|NA|NA
TGTGCCAGCAGCCCCGGAGAGACTGAAGCTTTCTTT
CASSPGETEAFF
>TRBJ2-2|TRBV19|NA|NA
TGTGCCAGTAGGCTAGACGGCACCGGGGAGCTGTTTTTT
CASRLDGTGELFF